This T cell receptor beta chain appears in the sequencing data of a study of blood T cell repertoires in COVID-19. How the authors handled the data: Estimated nucleated cell counts came from reference gene primer amplification. Clones were read by immunoSEQ multiplex PCR, and TCRdb kept only the in-frame ones, dropping some. V, J and clone size are those of that table, while D and trimming were read from the DNA. This sample has approximately 250,000 clones, with roughly 88% found just once. Adults between about 18 and 89 years of age took part from 24 US areas. This CDR3 contains 13 residues. Germline V gene sequence: CDR1 LNHDA, CDR2 SQIVND (reference sequence). To note about this clone: A junction boundary mismatches the germline segment, possibly from a read error.

The TCR comes from a woman aged 40 to 50 with acute COVID-19. The V call is TRBV19, the J call TRBJ1-3, with a tentative D call TRBD1 (6 bases). Sequencing was performed on PBMCs or T cells enriched from blood (not recorded which). The CDR3 region has the DNA TGTGCCAGTAGTACTCTCGGGACACCCGCTCGGGATTTT. Protein: CASSTLGTPARDF.